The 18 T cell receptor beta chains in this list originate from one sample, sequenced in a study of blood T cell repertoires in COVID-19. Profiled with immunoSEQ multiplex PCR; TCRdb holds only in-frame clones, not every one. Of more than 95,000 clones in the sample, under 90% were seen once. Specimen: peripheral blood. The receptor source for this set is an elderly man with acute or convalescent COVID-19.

CDR3 coding DNA: TGTGCCAGCAGTCCTATGCAGGGGCGCACAACTGGAAACACCATATATTTT. It yields the protein CASSPMQGRTTGNTIYF. The rearrangement uses TRBV11-2 and TRBJ1-3; a weak D match, TRBD1 (6 bases). The V and J ends lost 6 bases and 2 bases respectively, with 20 bases between them. Germline V gene data show CDR1 as SGHAT and CDR2 as FQNNGV. This CDR3 is built from 17 residues.

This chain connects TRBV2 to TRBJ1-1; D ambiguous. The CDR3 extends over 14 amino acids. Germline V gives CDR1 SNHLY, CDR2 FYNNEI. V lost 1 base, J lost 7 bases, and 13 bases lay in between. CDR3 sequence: CASSEVAGWFEAFF. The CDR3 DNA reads TGTGCCAGCAGTGAAGTCGCCGGGTGGTTTGAAGCTTTCTTT.

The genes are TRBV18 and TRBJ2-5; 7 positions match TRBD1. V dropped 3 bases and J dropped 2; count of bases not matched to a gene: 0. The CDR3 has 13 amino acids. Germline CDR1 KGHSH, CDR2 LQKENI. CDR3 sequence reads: CASSPTGQETQYF. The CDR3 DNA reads TGTGCCAGCTCACCGACAGGGCAAGAGACCCAGTACTTC.

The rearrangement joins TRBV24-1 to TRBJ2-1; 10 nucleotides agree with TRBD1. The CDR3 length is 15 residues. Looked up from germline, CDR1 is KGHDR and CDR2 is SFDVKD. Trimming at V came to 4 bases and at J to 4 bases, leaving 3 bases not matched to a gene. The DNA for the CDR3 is TGTGCCACCAGTGACGGACAGGGGGAGTACAATGAGCAGTTCTTC. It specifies CATSDGQGEYNEQFF.

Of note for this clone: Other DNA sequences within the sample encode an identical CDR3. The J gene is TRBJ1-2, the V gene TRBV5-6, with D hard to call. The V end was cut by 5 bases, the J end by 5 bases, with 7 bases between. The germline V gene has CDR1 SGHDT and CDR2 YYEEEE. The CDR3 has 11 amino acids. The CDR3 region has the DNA TGTGCCAGCAGTTCGGGGTATGGCTACACCTTC. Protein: CASSSGYGYTF.

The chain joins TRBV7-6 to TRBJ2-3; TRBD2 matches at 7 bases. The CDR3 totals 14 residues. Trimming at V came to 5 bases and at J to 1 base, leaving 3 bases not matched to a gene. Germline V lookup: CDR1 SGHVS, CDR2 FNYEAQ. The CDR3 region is CASSVGGRTDTQYF. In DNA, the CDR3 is TGTGCCAGCAGCGTGGGAGGGCGCACAGATACGCAGTATTTT.

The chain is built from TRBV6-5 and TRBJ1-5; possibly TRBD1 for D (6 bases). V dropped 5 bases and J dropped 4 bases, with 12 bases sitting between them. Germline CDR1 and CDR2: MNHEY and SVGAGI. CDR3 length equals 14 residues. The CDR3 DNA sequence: TGTGCCAGCAGTCCCGGGACACAAAATCAGCCCCAGCATTTT. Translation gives CASSPGTQNQPQHF.

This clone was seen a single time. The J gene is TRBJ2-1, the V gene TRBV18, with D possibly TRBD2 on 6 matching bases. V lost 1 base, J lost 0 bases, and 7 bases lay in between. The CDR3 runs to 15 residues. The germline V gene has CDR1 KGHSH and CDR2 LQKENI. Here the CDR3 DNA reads TGTGCCAGCTCACCACGGGGGGTCTCCTACAATGAGCAGTTCTTC. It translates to CASSPRGVSYNEQFF.

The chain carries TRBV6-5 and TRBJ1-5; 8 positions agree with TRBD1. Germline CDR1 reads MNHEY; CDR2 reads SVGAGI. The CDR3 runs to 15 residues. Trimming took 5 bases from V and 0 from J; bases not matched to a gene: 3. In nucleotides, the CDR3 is TGTGCCAGCAGTCCACAGGGGGGTAGCAATCAGCCCCAGCATTTT. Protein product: CASSPQGGSNQPQHF.

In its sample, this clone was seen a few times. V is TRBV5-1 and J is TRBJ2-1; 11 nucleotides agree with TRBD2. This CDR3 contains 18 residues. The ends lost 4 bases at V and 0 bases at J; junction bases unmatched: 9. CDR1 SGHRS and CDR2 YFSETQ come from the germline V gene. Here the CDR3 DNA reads TGCGCCAGCAGCCCCGGGACTAGCGGCCACCACTCCTACAATGAGCAGTTCTTC. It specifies CASSPGTSGHHSYNEQFF. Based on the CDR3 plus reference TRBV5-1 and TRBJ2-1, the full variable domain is KAGVTQTPRYLIKTRGQQVTLSCSPISGHRSVSWYQQTPGQGLQFLFEYFSETQRNKGNFPGRFSGRQFSNSRSEMNVSTLELGDSALYLCASSPGTSGHHSYNEQFFGPGTRLTVL.

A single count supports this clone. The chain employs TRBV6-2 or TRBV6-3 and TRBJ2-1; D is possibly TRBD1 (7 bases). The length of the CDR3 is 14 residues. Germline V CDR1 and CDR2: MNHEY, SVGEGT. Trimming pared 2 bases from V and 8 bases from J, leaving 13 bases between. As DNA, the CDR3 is TGTGCCAGCAGTTACCCGGACAGGAGGGATGAGCAGTTCTTC. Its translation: CASSYPDRRDEQFF.

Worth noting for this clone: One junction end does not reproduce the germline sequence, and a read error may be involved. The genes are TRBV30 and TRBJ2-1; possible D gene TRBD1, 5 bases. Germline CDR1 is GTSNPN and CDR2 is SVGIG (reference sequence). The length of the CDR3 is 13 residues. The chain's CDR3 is CAWSVVGVRGSVF. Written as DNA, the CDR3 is TGTGCCTGGAGTGTGGTCGGCGTTAGGGGTTCAGTCTTC.

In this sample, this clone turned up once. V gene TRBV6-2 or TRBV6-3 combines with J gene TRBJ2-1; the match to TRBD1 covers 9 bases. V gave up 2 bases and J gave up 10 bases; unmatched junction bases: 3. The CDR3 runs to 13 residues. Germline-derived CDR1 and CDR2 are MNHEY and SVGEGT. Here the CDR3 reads CASSYPGTGEQFF. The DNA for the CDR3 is TGTGCCAGCAGTTACCCCGGGACAGGGGAGCAGTTCTTC.

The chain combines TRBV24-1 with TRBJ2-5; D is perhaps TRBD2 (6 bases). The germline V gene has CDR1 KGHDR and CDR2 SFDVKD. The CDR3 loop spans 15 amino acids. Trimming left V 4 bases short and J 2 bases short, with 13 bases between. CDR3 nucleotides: TGTGCCACCAGTGACACCCGGGACTTACAAGAGACCCAGTACTTC. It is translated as CATSDTRDLQETQYF.

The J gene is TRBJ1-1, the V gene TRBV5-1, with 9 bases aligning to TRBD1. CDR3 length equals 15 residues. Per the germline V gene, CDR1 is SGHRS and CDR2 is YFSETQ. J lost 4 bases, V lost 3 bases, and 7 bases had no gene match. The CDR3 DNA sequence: TGCGCCAGCAGCTCCTTACAGGGGGCGGTCACTGAAGCTTTCTTT. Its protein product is CASSSLQGAVTEAFF.

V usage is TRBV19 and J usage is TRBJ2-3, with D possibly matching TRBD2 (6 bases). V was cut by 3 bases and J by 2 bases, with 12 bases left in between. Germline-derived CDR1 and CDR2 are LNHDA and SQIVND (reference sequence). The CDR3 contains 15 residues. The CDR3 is CASSIAGLATDTQYF. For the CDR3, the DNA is TGTGCCAGTAGTATTGCGGGGTTAGCCACAGATACGCAGTATTTT.

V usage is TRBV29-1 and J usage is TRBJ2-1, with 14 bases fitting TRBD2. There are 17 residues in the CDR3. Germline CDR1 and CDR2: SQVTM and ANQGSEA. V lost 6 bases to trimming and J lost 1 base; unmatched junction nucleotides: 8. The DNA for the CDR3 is TGCAGCGTCGTTGGACTAGCGGGAGGAAGGTCCTACAATGAGCAGTTCTTC. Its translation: CSVVGLAGGRSYNEQFF.

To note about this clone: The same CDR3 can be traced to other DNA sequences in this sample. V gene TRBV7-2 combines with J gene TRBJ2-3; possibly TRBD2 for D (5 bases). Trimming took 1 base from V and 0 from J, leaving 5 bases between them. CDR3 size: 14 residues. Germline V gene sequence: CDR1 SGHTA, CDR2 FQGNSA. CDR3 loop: CASSLGTSTDTQYF. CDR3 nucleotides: TGTGCCAGCAGCTTAGGGACTAGCACAGATACGCAGTATTTT.